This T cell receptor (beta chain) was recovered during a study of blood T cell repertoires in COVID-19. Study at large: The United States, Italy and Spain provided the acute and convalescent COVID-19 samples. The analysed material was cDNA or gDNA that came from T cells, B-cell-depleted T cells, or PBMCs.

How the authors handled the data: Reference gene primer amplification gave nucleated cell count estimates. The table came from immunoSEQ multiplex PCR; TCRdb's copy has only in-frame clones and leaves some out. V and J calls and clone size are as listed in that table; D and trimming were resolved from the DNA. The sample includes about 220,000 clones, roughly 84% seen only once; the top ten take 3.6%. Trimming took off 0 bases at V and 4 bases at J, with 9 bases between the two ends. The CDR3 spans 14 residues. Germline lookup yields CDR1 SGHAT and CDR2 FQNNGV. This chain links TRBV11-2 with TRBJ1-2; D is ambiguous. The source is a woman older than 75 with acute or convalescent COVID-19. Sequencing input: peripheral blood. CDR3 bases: TGTGCCAGCAGCTTAGATCCTTCGGTCTATGGCTACACCTTC. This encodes CASSLDPSVYGYTF.